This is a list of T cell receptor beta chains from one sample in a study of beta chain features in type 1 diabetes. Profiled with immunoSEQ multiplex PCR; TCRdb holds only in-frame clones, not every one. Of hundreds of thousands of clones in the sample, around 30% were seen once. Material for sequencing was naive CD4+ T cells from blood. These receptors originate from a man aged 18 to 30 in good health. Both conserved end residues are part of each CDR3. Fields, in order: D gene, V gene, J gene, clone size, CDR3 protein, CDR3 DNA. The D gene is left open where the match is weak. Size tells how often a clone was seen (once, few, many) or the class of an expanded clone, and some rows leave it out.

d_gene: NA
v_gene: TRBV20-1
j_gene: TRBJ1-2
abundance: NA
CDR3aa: CSARGRGYTF
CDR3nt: TGCAGTGCTAGAGGTCGAGGCTACACCTTC

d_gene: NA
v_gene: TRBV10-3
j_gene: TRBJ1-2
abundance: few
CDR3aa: CAISESRAVGYTF
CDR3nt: TGTGCCATCAGTGAGTCGAGGGCAGTTGGCTACACCTTC

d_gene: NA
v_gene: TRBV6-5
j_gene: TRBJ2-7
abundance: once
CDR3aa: CASSYSRRSSYEQYF
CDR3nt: TGTGCCAGCAGTTACTCGAGACGAAGCTCCTACGAGCAGTACTTC

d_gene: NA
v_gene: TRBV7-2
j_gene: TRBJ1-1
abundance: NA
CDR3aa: CASSSPGALGTEAFF
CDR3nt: TGTGCCAGCAGTTCTCCCGGGGCGCTGGGCACTGAAGCTTTCTTT

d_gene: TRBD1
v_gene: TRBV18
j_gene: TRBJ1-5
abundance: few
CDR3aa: CASSPSSRGDQPQHF
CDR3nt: TGTGCCAGCTCACCAAGTAGCAGGGGGGATCAGCCCCAGCATTTT

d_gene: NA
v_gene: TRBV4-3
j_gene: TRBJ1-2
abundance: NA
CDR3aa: CASSQEAGTIYGYTF
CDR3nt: TGCGCCAGCAGCCAAGAGGCAGGGACGATCTATGGCTACACCTTC

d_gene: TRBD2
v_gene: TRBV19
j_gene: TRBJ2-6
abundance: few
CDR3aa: CASSTLAGSLSGANVLTF
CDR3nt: TGTGCCAGTAGTACTCTAGCGGGTTCTCTTTCTGGGGCCAACGTCCTGACTTTC

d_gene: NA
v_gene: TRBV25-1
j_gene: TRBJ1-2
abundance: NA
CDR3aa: CASSAARGDGYTF
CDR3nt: TGTGCCAGCAGCGCCGCCAGGGGTGATGGCTACACCTTC

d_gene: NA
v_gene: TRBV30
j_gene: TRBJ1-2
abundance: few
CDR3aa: CAWSVGGLYGYTF
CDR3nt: TGTGCCTGGAGTGTTGGGGGGCTCTATGGCTACACCTTC

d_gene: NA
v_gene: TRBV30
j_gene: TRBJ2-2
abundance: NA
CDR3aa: CAWSRLGELFF
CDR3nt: TGTGCCTGGAGTCGGCTCGGGGAGCTGTTTTTT

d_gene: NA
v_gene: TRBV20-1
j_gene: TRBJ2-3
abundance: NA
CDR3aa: CSAYSLGAQYF
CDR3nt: TGCAGTGCTTACTCACTAGGGGCGCAGTATTTT

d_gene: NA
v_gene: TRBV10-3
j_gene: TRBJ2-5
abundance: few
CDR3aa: CAISPGTETWYF
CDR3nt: TGTGCCATCAGTCCCGGGACTGAAACATGGTACTTC

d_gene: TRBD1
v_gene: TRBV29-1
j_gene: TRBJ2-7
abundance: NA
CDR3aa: CSVPSPTGGLNEQYF
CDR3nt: TGCAGCGTTCCCTCCCCGACAGGGGGCCTCAACGAGCAGTACTTC

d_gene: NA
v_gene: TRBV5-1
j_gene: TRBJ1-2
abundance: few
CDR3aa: CASSLNGHPNYGYTF
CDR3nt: TGCGCCAGCAGCTTGAATGGACACCCGAACTATGGCTACACCTTC

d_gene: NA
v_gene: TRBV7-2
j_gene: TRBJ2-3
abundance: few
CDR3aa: CASSFFVTSTGTSTDTQYF
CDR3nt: TGTGCCAGCAGCTTTTTCGTAACATCTACAGGGACTAGCACAGATACGCAGTATTTT

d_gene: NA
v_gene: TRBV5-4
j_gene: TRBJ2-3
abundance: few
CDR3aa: CASSYPGFRADTQYF
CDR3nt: TGTGCCAGCAGCTATCCAGGGTTTCGAGCAGATACGCAGTATTTT

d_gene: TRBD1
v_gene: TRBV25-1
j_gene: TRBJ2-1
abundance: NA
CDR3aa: CASSGGTGAFNEQFF
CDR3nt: TGTGCCAGCAGTGGTGGGACAGGGGCCTTCAATGAGCAGTTCTTC

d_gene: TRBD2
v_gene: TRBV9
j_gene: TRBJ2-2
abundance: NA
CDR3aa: CASSTRTSGNTGELFF
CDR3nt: TGTGCCAGCAGCACCCGGACTAGCGGGAACACCGGGGAGCTGTTTTTT

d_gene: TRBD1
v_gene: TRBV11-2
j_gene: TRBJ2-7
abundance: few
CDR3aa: CASSVLRTGAYEQYF
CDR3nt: TGTGCCAGCAGCGTCCTCCGGACAGGGGCCTACGAGCAGTACTTC

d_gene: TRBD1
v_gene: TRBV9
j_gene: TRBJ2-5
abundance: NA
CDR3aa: CASSPRTGTETQYF
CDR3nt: TGTGCCAGCAGCCCTCGGACAGGGACCGAGACCCAGTACTTC

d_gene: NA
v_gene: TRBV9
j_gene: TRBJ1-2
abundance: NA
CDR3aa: CASSPDGLYGYTF
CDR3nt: TGTGCCAGCAGCCCGGACGGGTTATATGGCTACACCTTC

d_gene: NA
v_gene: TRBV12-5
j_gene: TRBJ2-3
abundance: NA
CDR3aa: CASGLTPGDTQYF
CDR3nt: TGTGCTAGTGGTTTGACGCCGGGCGATACGCAGTATTTT

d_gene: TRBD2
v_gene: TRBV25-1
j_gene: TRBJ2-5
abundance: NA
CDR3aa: CASSDLAGVGEGETQYF
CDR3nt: TGTGCCAGCAGTGACCTAGCGGGAGTGGGGGAGGGAGAGACCCAGTACTTC

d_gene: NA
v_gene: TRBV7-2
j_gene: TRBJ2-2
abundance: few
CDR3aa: CASSLLSGPYTGELFF
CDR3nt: TGTGCCAGCAGCTTACTGTCGGGTCCCTACACCGGGGAGCTGTTTTTT

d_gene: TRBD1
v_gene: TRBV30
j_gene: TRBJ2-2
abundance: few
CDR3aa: CAWNRGRANTGELFF
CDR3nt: TGTGCCTGGAACAGGGGCAGGGCTAACACCGGGGAGCTGTTTTTT

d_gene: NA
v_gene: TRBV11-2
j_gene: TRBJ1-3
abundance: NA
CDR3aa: CASSPRLKSSGNTIYF
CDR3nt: TGTGCCAGCAGCCCGAGACTTAAGAGCTCTGGAAACACCATATATTTT

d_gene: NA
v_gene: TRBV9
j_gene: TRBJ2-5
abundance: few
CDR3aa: CASSVGGSAQETQYF
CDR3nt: TGTGCCAGCAGCGTAGGCGGCAGCGCGCAAGAGACCCAGTACTTC

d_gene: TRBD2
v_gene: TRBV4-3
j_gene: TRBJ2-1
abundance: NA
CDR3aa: CASSQEPTSHEQFF
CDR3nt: TGCGCCAGCAGCCAAGAGCCGACTAGCCATGAGCAGTTCTTC

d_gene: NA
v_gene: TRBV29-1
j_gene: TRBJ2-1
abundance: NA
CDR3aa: CSAARPYNEQFF
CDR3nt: TGCAGCGCGGCCAGACCATACAATGAGCAGTTCTTC

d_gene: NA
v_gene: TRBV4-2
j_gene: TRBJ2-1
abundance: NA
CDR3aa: CASSQEGSSYNEQFF
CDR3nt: TGTGCCAGCAGCCAAGAGGGTAGCTCCTACAATGAGCAGTTCTTC

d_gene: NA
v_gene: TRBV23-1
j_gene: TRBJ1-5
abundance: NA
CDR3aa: CASSPRTDSNQPQHF
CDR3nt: TGCGCCAGCAGCCCAAGGACAGATAGCAATCAGCCCCAGCATTTT

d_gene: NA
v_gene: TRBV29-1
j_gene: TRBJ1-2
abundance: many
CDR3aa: CSVEVHAGPYGYTF
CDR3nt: TGCAGCGTTGAAGTTCATGCAGGCCCCTATGGCTACACCTTC

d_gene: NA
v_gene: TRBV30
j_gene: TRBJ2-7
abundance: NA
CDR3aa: CAWSVVQGLLYEQYF
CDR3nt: TGTGCCTGGAGTGTGGTGCAGGGCCTACTCTACGAGCAGTACTTC

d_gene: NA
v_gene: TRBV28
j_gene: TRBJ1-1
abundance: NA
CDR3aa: CASSYGGNTEAFF
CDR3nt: TGTGCCAGCAGTTATGGGGGGAATACTGAAGCTTTCTTT

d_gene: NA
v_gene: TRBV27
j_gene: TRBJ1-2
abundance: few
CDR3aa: CASSSHGEGTNYGYTF
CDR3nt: TGTGCCAGCAGTTCCCACGGGGAGGGAACAAACTATGGCTACACCTTC

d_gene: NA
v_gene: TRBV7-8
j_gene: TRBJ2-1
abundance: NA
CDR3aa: CASSLIGALDSYNEQFF
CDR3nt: TGTGCCAGCAGCTTAATCGGGGCCTTGGACTCCTACAATGAGCAGTTCTTC

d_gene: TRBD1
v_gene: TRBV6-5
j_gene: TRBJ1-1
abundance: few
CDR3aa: CASSRGQGTEAFF
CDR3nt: TGTGCCAGCAGCCGGGGACAGGGAACTGAAGCTTTCTTT

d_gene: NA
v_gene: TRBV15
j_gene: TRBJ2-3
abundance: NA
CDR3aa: CATSILGTDTQYF
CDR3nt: TGTGCCACCAGCATTCTTGGCACAGATACGCAGTATTTT

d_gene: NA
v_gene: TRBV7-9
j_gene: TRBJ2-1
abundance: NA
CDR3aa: CASSFRDGPYNEQFF
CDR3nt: TGTGCCAGCAGCTTCCGCGACGGTCCCTACAATGAGCAGTTCTTC

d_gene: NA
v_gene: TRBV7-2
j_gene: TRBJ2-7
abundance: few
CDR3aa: CASSLVGPLTGEQYF
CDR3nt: TGTGCCAGCAGCTTAGTAGGTCCCCTTACGGGGGAGCAGTACTTC

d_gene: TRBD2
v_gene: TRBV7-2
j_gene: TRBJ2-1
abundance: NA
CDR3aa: CASSLALAGGLNEQFF
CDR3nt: TGTGCCAGCAGCTTAGCGCTAGCGGGAGGGCTCAATGAGCAGTTCTTC

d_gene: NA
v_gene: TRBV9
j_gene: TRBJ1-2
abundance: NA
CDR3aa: CASSVDFGNYGYTF
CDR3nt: TGTGCCAGCAGCGTTGATTTCGGGAACTATGGCTACACCTTC

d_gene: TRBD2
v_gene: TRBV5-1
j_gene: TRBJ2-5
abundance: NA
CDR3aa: CASRQASGSQETQYF
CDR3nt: TGCGCCAGCCGTCAGGCTAGCGGCTCCCAAGAGACCCAGTACTTC

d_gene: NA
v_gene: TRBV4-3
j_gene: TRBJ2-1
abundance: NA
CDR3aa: CASSRQVSFPNEQFF
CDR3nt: TGCGCCAGCAGCCGGCAGGTTTCCTTTCCCAATGAGCAGTTCTTC

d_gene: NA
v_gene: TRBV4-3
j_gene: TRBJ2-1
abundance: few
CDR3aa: CASSQDWRGDYNEQFF
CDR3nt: TGCGCCAGCAGCCAAGATTGGAGGGGGGATTACAATGAGCAGTTCTTC

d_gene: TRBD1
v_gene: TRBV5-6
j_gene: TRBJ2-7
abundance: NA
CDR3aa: CASSWDRVDEQYF
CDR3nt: TGTGCCAGCAGCTGGGACAGGGTCGACGAGCAGTACTTC

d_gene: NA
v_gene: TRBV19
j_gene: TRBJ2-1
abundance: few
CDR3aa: CASSMFREAYNEQFF
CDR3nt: TGTGCCAGTAGTATGTTCAGGGAGGCCTACAATGAGCAGTTCTTC

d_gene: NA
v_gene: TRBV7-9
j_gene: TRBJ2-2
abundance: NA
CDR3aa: CASSLVHTGELFF
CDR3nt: TGTGCCAGCAGCTTAGTCCACACCGGGGAGCTGTTTTTT

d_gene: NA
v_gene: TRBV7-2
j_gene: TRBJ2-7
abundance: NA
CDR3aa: CASTERAGTPYEQYF
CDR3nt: TGTGCCAGCACCGAAAGGGCGGGAACCCCCTACGAGCAGTACTTC

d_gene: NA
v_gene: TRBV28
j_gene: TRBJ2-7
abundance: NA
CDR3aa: CASNQRYEQYF
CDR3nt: TGTGCCAGCAACCAACGTTACGAGCAGTACTTC

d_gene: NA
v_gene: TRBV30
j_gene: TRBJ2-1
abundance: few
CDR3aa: CAWSEYNEQFF
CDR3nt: TGTGCCTGGAGTGAATACAATGAGCAGTTCTTC

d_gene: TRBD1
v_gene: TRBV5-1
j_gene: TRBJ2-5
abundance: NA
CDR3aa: CASSQFVDRGPETQYF
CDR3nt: TGCGCCAGCAGCCAATTCGTCGACAGGGGACCAGAGACCCAGTACTTC

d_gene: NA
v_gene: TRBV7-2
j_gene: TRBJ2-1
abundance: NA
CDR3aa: CASSLKLLYNEQFF
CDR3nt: TGTGCCAGCAGCTTAAAACTACTCTACAATGAGCAGTTCTTC

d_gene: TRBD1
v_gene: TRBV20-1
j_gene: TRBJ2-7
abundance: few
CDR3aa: CSVGQPYEQYF
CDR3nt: TGCAGTGTGGGACAGCCCTACGAGCAGTACTTC

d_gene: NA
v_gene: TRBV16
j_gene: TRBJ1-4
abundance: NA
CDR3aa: CASSQLGRANEKLFF
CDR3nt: TGTGCCAGCAGCCAATTGGGGCGAGCTAATGAAAAACTGTTTTTT

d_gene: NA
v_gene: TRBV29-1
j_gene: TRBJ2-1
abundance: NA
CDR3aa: CSVRQIGSYNEQFF
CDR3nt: TGCAGCGTTAGACAGATTGGCTCCTACAATGAGCAGTTCTTC

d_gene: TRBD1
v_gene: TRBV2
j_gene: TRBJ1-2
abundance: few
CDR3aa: CASSEALQGAGGYTF
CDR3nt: TGTGCCAGCAGTGAAGCCTTACAGGGGGCGGGTGGCTACACCTTC